This T cell receptor beta chain was recovered during a study of T cell repertoires in cytomegalovirus infection. Study in general: Public TCR beta signatures indicated both CMV infection and matching HLA type. Study observations and caveats: Dominant in the ex vivo response were TCR beta clonotypes restricted by HLA-C and specific for CMV. Cumulative frequency (of public TCR beta family members) identified carriers of CMV plus the relevant HLA.

A word on this clonotype: Its antigen is still unknown.

MiXCR, run by TCRdb on the reads, gives a single entry per CDR3 protein. The sample consists of hundreds of thousands of distinct CDR3 sequences, approximately 32% of them appearing once. V lost 5 bases, J lost 4 bases, and 12 bases lay in between. CDR3 length equals 13 residues. Per germline, CDR1 SGHNT and CDR2 YENEEA. The TCR was taken from a human donor in good health (CMV status not recorded). Some clones in this sample may be carry-over from other donors' samples. Sequenced here: cultured CD8+ T cells from PBMCs, sampled from culture after CMV antigen stimulation. V is TRBV11-3 and J is TRBJ2-7; no firm D call. The CDR3 spells CASSQDSTYEQYF. The CDR3 DNA is TGTGCCAGCAGCCAAGACTCGACGTACGAGCAGTACTTC.